This T cell receptor beta chain emerged from a study of vaccination effects on CD4 cells after COVID-19. About the research overall: Post-vaccine samples followed the second dose by a median of 72 days.

Concerning this clone itself: Its antigen is still unknown.

Viral peptide pools were used in the ViraFEST assay to expand antigen-specific CD4+ T cells, and sequencing came afterward. The culture ran for 10 days, and then CD4+ T cells were isolated. Participants completed two doses of the BNT162b2 or mRNA-1273 vaccine. Measured with immunoSEQ multiplex PCR; TCRdb has only the in-frame clones, and not every one. This table has fewer than 90,000 clones, 60% to 85% appearing once. This sequence originates from a human donor who received a COVID-19 vaccine. Sequences were derived from CD4+ T cells from PBMCs cultured with HCoV-OC43 spike peptides, sampled after COVID-19 vaccination. As to subset: HCoV-OC43 spike overlapping peptide pool stimulation.

CDR3 sequence: CASSPVSTDTQYF. The CDR3 DNA follows: TGTGCCAGCAGCCCCGTCAGCACAGATACGCAGTATTTT. This sequence joins TRBV7-9 and TRBJ2-3; D unresolved. Trimming stripped 5 bases from V and 0 bases from J, with 6 bases between. Germline CDR1 reads SEHNR; CDR2 reads FQNEAQ (reference sequence). This CDR3 has 13 amino acids.